These 18 T cell receptor beta chains were all obtained from the same sample, sequenced in a study of T cell repertoires in cytomegalovirus infection. MiXCR was run by TCRdb on the reads, yielding one entry per CDR3 protein. The table records some 270,000 distinct CDR3 sequences, roughly a fifth of them present only once. Antigens of these TCRs are unknown. The sequencing used cultured PBMCs, collected from culture after CMV antigen stimulation. Receptors originate from a human donor in good health (CMV status not recorded). Some clones in this sample may be carry-over from other donors' samples.

In its sample, this clonotype was seen many times. The gene calls are TRBV6-1 and TRBJ2-5; no clear D gene. From germline, CDR1 is MNHNS and CDR2 SASEGT. Trimming shortened V by 5 bases and J by 2 bases, and 9 bases separated the two germline ends. This CDR3 spans 13 amino acids. The CDR3 sequence is CASSKVFQETQYF. Written as DNA, the CDR3 is TGTGCCAGCAGTAAGGTGTTTCAAGAGACCCAGTACTTC.

This clonotype was found a few times. V is TRBV5-4 and J is TRBJ2-7, with 10 bases that match TRBD2. With 0 bases clipped from V and 4 bases from J, the junction kept 7 bases outside the gene matches. The CDR3 spans 16 residues. The germline V gene has CDR1 SGHNT and CDR2 YYREEE (reference sequence). CDR3 amino acids: CASSLGPQREGYEQYV. The CDR3 DNA reads TGTGCCAGCAGCTTGGGTCCCCAGCGGGAGGGTTACGAGCAGTACGTC.

V usage is TRBV29-1 and J usage is TRBJ1-3; no clear D gene. The germline gives CDR1 SQVTM, CDR2 ANQGSEA. The CDR3 length is 13 residues. Trimming cost V 3 bases and J 8 bases, with 14 bases left between them. Written as DNA, the CDR3 is TGCAGCGTTGACGCGGACCTGGTGGACACCATATATTTT. Protein product: CSVDADLVDTIYF.

In this sample, this clonotype turned up a few times. The gene calls are TRBV7-8 and TRBJ2-7, with D possibly being TRBD1 or TRBD2 (5 bases each). CDR1 is SGHVS, CDR2 FQNEAQ, per germline. V shed 5 bases and J shed 1 base, with 18 bases lying between them. CDR3 length: 16 residues. This CDR3 is CASSRLPAGTSYEQYF. As DNA, the CDR3 is TGTGCCAGCAGCAGATTACCCGCCGGGACGTCCTACGAGCAGTACTTC. Full variable domain (missing parts from reference TRBV7-8 and TRBJ2-7): GAGVSQSPRYKVAKRGQDVALRCDPISGHVSLFWYQQALGQGPEFLTYFQNEAQLDKSGLPSDRFFAERPEGSVSTLKIQRTQQEDSAVYLCASSRLPAGTSYEQYFGPGTRLTVT.

This chain connects TRBV24-1 to TRBJ2-1, with TRBD2 matching 10 bases. The CDR3 totals 19 residues. Losses at the gene ends were 3 bases for V and 0 bases for J; bases not matched to a gene: 10. Germline assignment: CDR1 KGHDR and CDR2 SFDVKD. CDR3 in DNA: TGTGCCACCAGTGATGGAGCGGGAGGGCTTGGGAGCTCCTACAATGAGCAGTTCTTC. This translates into CATSDGAGGLGSSYNEQFF.

This clonotype was counted at least ten times. The rearrangement joins TRBV7-2 to TRBJ2-1; D ambiguous. Looked up from germline, CDR1 is SGHTA and CDR2 is FQGNSA. There are 16 residues in the CDR3. Trimming shortened V by 4 bases and J by 7 bases, and 20 bases separated the two germline ends. This chain's CDR3 is CASSSNTGQIRNEQFF. CDR3 DNA sequence: TGTGCCAGCAGCTCAAATACCGGGCAGATAAGGAATGAGCAGTTCTTC.

This clonotype has ten or more counts. This chain connects TRBV24-1 to TRBJ2-5, with 10 bases matching TRBD2. Germline loops: CDR1 KGHDR, CDR2 SFDVKD. Germline trimming cut 5 bases from V and 5 bases from J; bases unmatched to any gene: 13. CDR3 size: 17 residues. The CDR3 here is CATSVIPASGRSETQYF. CDR3 in DNA: TGTGCCACCAGTGTTATTCCGGCTAGCGGGAGATCGGAGACCCAGTACTTC.

The rearrangement links TRBV4-1 to TRBJ2-5, with no clear D. The CDR3 sequence is 15 residues long. Germline V gene lookup returns CDR1 MGHRA and CDR2 YSYEKL. The V gene lost 0 bases and the J gene lost 4 bases, with 12 bases spanning the gap. Here the CDR3 DNA reads TGCGCCAGCAGCCAAGATCTTTCCCAGGCAGAGACCCAGTACTTC. This sequence encodes CASSQDLSQAETQYF.

The V call is TRBV4-1, the J call TRBJ1-2; D might be TRBD1 (5 bases). CDR1 is MGHRA and CDR2 is YSYEKL in the germline V gene. V lost 2 bases and J 8 bases, leaving 21 bases between the germline ends. There are 16 residues in the CDR3. The CDR3 region has the DNA TGCGCCAGCAGCCAATTAACCCGGGACTTCGCGAAGGGCTACACCTTC. This codes for CASSQLTRDFAKGYTF.

This clonotype was seen a handful of times. The rearrangement joins TRBV27 to TRBJ2-4, with 8 nucleotides matching TRBD1. CDR1 is MNHEY, CDR2 SMNVEV, per germline (reference sequence). The CDR3 contains 15 residues. V lost 5 bases to trimming and J lost 6 bases; unmatched junction nucleotides: 9. The CDR3 is CASSPYQGAGNIQYF. The CDR3 bases are TGTGCCAGCAGTCCCTATCAGGGGGCCGGAAACATTCAGTACTTC.

The rearrangement uses TRBV7-9 and TRBJ1-1; D is unresolved. CDR1 and CDR2 from the germline V gene are SEHNR and FQNEAQ (reference sequence). CDR3 size: 13 residues. Deletions cut 5 bases from V and 6 bases from J, with 13 bases between. The CDR3 here is CASSLTPGPEAFF. The DNA of the CDR3 is TGTGCCAGCAGCCTCACGCCAGGACCTGAAGCTTTCTTT.

The chain links TRBV30 to TRBJ2-7; D is perhaps TRBD1 (5 bases). CDR1 and CDR2 (germline): GTSNPN, SVGIG (reference sequence). The CDR3 has 13 residues. The V end lost 0 bases, the J end lost 10 bases, and 16 bases lay between the germline ends. CDR3 sequence (DNA): TGTGCCTGGAGTGTACTGGGCAGGGTAAATCAGTACTTC. Translating gives CAWSVLGRVNQYF.

This clonotype has only a few counts. The CDR3 nucleotides are TGTGCCAGTAGTATCCCAAACGGGGGTGAAGCTTTCTTT. Amino acid sequence: CASSIPNGGEAFF. This chain connects TRBV19 to TRBJ1-1; tentatively, D is TRBD1 (5 bases). The CDR3 runs 13 residues. Germline CDR1 and CDR2: LNHDA and SQIVND (reference sequence). V was trimmed by 3 bases and J by 7 bases, leaving 12 bases between them.

This clonotype showed up just a few times. V and J are TRBV6-5 and TRBJ2-1; no definite D call. V lost 2 bases and J lost 7, with 6 bases in between. The length of the CDR3 is 12 residues. Per germline, CDR1 MNHEY and CDR2 SVGAGI. The CDR3 DNA sequence: TGTGCCAGCAGTTACACCAAGAATGAGCAGTTCTTC. Amino acid sequence: CASSYTKNEQFF.

The chain is built from TRBV12-3 or TRBV12-4 and TRBJ1-5, with D possibly TRBD1 on 5 matching bases. Deletions cut 6 bases from V and 7 bases from J, with 13 bases between. This CDR3 has 13 amino acids. CDR3 DNA: TGTGCCAGCAGCCCCCAGGGAGTCCAGCCCCAGCATTTT. Protein product: CASSPQGVQPQHF.

The CDR3 DNA sequence: TGTGCCAGCAGTTTCGGACTGACTAGCGGGGCTACCTACGAGCAGTACTTC. This translates into CASSFGLTSGATYEQYF. The rearrangement uses TRBV27 and TRBJ2-7, with 11 bases fitting TRBD2. CDR3 length: 17 amino acids. V gave up 3 bases and J gave up 2 bases; unmatched junction bases: 9. The V gene's germline CDR1 is MNHEY and CDR2 SMNVEV (reference sequence).

The J gene is TRBJ1-6, the V gene TRBV6-1; no clear D. The CDR3 consists of 15 residues. Trimming pared 5 bases from V and 13 bases from J, leaving 21 bases between. Germline V lookup: CDR1 MNHNS, CDR2 SASEGT. CDR3 bases: TGTGCCAGCAGTCCGTGGAGCGGGCAAGGGCTCCCCCTCCACTTT. Residues: CASSPWSGQGLPLHF.

This clonotype has just one count. The rearrangement uses TRBV6-5 and TRBJ2-3; no reliable D call. Germline V gene sequence: CDR1 MNHEY, CDR2 SVGAGI. There are 12 residues in the CDR3. V lost 5 bases and J lost 9, with 12 bases in between. The chain's CDR3 is CASSKRMGTQYF. The CDR3 bases are TGTGCCAGCAGTAAAAGAATGGGGACGCAGTATTTT.